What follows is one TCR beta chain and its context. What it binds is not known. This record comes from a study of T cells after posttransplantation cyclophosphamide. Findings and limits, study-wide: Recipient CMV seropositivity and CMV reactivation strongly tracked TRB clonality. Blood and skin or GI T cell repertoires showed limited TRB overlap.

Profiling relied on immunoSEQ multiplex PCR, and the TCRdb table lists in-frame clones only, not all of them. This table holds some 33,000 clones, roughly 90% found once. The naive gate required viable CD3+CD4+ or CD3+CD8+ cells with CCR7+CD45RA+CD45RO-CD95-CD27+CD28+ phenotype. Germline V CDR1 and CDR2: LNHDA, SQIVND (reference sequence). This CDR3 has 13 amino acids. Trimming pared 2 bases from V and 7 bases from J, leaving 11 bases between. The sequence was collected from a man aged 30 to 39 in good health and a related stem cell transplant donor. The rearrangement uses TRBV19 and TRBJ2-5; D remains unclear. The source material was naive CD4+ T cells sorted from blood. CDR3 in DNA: TGTGCCAGTAGTATAACCACTTTTGGGACCCAGTACTTC. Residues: CASSITTFGTQYF.